The present TCR beta chain was sequenced within a study of blood T cells in healthy people across ages. In the study overall: Template switching recovered approximately one barcoded beta molecule for every two T cells.

Per individual sample, total RNA of at least 5.5 micrograms was extracted. A sample-barcoded 5' primer and a J-beta primer mix were used in a second PCR of roughly 6 to 11 cycles. MiXCR, applied by TCRdb to the 5' RACE reads, yields one record per CDR3 protein. The sample lists about a million distinct CDR3 sequences, 35% to 40% occurring once. J lost 11 bases, V lost 4 bases, and 18 bases had no gene match. The CDR3 loop spans 15 amino acids. Germline assignment: CDR1 SQVTM and CDR2 ANQGSEA. V usage is TRBV29-1 and J usage is TRBJ2-5; 8 bases line up with TRBD2. The sequenced sample was blood. This TCR derives from a man aged 18 to 35 in good health. The CDR3 spells CSVVGGLGQYNEQYF. CDR3 nucleotide sequence: TGCAGCGTTGTAGGGGGACTAGGGCAATACAATGAGCAGTACTTC.